The clone carrying this T cell receptor (beta chain) was found a few times. TCRdb ran MiXCR on the RT-PCR reads and lists one entry per CDR3 protein. The sample shows hundreds of thousands of distinct CDR3 sequences, about 11% of them seen only once. Germline V gene lookup returns CDR1 SGHRS and CDR2 YFSETQ. The ends were cut back, 4 bases at V and 0 bases at J, with 8 bases in the middle. The CDR3 is 15 amino acids. This sample was taken from a study of response to subunit inactivated influenza vaccine. This same sample was also part of a study on T cells expressing NK-cell markers. That paper adds: Researchers built TCR beta cDNA using 5'RACE template switching with UMIs.

The sequencing used PBMCs from blood, collected on the day of vaccination. The rearrangement links TRBV5-1 to TRBJ1-6; D may be TRBD1 (5 bases). The origin of this receptor is a man aged 45-65 years who received an inactivated influenza vaccine. CDR3 loop: CASSPGDSYNSPLHF. CDR3 bases: TGCGCCAGCAGCCCGGGGGACTCCTATAATTCACCCCTCCACTTT. Filled out from reference TRBV5-1 and TRBJ1-6, the complete variable domain reads KAGVTQTPRYLIKTRGQQVTLSCSPISGHRSVSWYQQTPGQGLQFLFEYFSETQRNKGNFPGRFSGRQFSNSRSEMNVSTLELGDSALYLCASSPGDSYNSPLHFGNGTRLTVT.